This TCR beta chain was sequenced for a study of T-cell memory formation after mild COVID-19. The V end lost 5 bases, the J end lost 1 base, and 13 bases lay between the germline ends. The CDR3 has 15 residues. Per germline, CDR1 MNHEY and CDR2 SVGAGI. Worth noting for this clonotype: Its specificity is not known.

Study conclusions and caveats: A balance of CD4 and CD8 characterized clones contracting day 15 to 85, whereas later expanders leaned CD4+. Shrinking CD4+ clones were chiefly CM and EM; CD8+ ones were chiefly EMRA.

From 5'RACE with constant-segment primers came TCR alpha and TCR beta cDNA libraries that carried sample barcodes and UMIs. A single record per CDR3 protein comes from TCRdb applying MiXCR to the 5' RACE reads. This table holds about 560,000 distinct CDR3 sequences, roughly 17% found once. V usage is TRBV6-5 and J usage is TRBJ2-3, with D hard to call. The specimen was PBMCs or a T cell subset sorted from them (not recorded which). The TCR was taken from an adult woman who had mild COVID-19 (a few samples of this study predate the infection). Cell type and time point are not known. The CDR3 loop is CASSPSGFGTDTQYF. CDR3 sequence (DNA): TGTGCCAGCAGTCCTTCCGGGTTTGGCACAGATACGCAGTATTTT.